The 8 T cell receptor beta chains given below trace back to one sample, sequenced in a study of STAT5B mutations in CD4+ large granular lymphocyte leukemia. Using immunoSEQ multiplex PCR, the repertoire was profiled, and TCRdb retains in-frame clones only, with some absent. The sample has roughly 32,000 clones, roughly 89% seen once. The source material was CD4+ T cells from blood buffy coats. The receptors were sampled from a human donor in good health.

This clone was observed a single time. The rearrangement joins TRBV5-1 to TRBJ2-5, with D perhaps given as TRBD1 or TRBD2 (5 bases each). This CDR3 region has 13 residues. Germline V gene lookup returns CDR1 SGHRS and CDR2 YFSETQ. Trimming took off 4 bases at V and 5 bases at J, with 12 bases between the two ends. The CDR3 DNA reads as TGCGCCAGCAGCCGGGACGGATGGGAGACCCAGTACTTC. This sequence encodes CASSRDGWETQYF.

The CDR3 DNA is TGTGCCAGCGGCTGGTTACAAGAGACCCAGTACTTC. Amino acid sequence: CASGWLQETQYF. The rearrangement joins TRBV2 to TRBJ2-5; D is unresolved. V gave up 8 bases and J gave up 2 bases, with 9 bases separating them. The germline gives CDR1 SNHLY, CDR2 FYNNEI. There are 12 residues in the CDR3.

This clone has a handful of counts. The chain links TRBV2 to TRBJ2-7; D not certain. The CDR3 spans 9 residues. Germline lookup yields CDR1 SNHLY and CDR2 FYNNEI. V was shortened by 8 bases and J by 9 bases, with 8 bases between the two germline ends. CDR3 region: CASGVVQYF. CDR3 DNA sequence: TGTGCCAGCGGCGTTGTGCAGTACTTC.

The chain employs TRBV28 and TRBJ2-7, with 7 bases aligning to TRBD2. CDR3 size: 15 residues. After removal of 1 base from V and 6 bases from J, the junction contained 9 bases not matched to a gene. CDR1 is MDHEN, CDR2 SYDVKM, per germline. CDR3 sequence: CASSLYGGNLAEQYF. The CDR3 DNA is TGTGCCAGCAGTTTATACGGGGGGAATCTCGCCGAGCAGTACTTC. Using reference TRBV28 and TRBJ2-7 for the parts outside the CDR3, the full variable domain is DVKVTQSSRYLVKRTGEKVFLECVQDMDHENMFWYRQDPGLGLRLIYFSYDVKMKEKGDIPEGYSVSREKKERFSLILESASTNQTSMYLCASSLYGGNLAEQYFGPGTRLTVT.

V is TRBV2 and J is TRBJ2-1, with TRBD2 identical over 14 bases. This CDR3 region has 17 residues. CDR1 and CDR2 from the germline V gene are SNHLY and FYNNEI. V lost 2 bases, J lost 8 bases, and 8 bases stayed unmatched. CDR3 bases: TGTGCCAGCAGTGAAAGGGGGGGACTAGCGGGAGCGGATGAGCAGTTCTTC. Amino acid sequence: CASSERGGLAGADEQFF.

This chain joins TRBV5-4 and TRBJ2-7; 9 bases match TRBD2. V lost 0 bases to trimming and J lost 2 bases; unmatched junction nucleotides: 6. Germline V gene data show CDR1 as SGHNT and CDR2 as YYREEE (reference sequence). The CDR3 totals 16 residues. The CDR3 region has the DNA TGTGCCAGCAGCTTGGACCCTAGCGGGACGACCTACGAGCAGTACTTC. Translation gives CASSLDPSGTTYEQYF.

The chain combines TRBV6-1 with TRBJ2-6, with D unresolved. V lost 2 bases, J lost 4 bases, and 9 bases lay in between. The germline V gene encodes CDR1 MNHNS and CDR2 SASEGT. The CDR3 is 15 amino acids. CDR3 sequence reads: CASSENWSGANVLTF. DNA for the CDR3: TGTGCCAGCAGTGAAAATTGGTCCGGGGCCAACGTCCTGACTTTC.

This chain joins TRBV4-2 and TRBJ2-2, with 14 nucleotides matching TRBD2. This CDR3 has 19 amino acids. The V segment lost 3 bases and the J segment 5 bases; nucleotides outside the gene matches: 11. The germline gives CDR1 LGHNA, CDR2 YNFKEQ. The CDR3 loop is CASSHRLAGGPGDTGELFF. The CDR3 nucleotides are TGTGCCAGCAGCCACCGACTAGCGGGAGGGCCGGGGGATACCGGGGAGCTGTTTTTT.